This TCR beta chain comes out of a study of beta chain features in type 1 diabetes. The study's findings and limits: Naive, central memory and Treg TCRB repertoires appeared more alike in patients than in healthy donors.

Sorting with CD45RO/CCR7/CD25/CD127/CD95/CD27 yielded naive, central memory, regulatory and stem-like memory CD4+ cells. On this clone itself: Antigen specificity is unknown.

Germline CDR1 and CDR2: SNHLY and FYNNEI. The CDR3 runs 13 residues. With V trimmed by 6 bases and J by 11 bases, 7 bases remained unmatched. TCRB transcripts that were expressed got sequenced, as all of the isolated RNA had been reverse transcribed. The repertoire was sequenced with immunoSEQ multiplex PCR; TCRdb's copy has only in-frame clones and lacks some. The sample carries 600,000 to 650,000 clones, around 15% recorded once. The genes are TRBV2 and TRBJ1-3; 10 positions match TRBD1. The receptor was derived from a man younger than 35 in good health. The sequenced sample consisted of naive CD4+ T cells from blood. Here the CDR3 reads CASSPGQGVSIYF. Written as DNA, the CDR3 is TGTGCCAGCAGCCCCGGACAGGGGGTTTCCATATATTTT.